These T cell receptor beta chains were read from a single sample in a study of blood T cell repertoires in COVID-19. Only in-frame clones appear in the TCRdb table, and some are missing; sequencing was by immunoSEQ multiplex PCR. The sample contains a few hundred thousand clones, roughly 86% of which appear only once. What was sequenced was peripheral blood. These receptors were collected from a woman in her fifties or sixties who had recovered from COVID-19. Both conserved end residues are part of each CDR3. The order of the fields is D gene, J gene, clone size, V gene, CDR3 protein, CDR3 DNA. The D gene is left open where the match is weak. A row's size may be missing; if present it is once, few, many or a size class.

d_call: .; j_call: TRBJ1-1; clone_size: once; v_call: TRBV4-3; cdr3_aa: CASSQDQGYMNTEAFF; cdr3_nt: TGCGCCAGCAGCCAAGATCAGGGGTACATGAACACTGAAGCTTTCTTT
d_call: .; j_call: TRBJ2-7; clone_size: .; v_call: TRBV6-1; cdr3_aa: CASSDPQPMRDEQYF; cdr3_nt: TGTGCCAGCAGTGACCCCCAACCGATGAGGGACGAGCAGTACTTC
d_call: .; j_call: TRBJ2-5; clone_size: .; v_call: TRBV21-1; cdr3_aa: CASTGDRGTMQETQYF; cdr3_nt: TGTGCCAGCACCGGGGACCGGGGGACGATGCAAGAGACCCAGTACTTC
d_call: .; j_call: TRBJ2-1; clone_size: few; v_call: TRBV28; cdr3_aa: CASSLAQVPANEQFF; cdr3_nt: TGTGCCAGCAGTTTGGCCCAGGTACCGGCGAATGAGCAGTTCTTC
d_call: .; j_call: TRBJ2-5; clone_size: .; v_call: TRBV6-6; cdr3_aa: CASSSDGAQYF; cdr3_nt: TGTGCCAGCAGCTCGGACGGGGCCCAGTACTTC
d_call: .; j_call: TRBJ2-1; clone_size: .; v_call: TRBV28; cdr3_aa: CASTAGLGVAQFF; cdr3_nt: TGTGCCAGCACGGCGGGGCTGGGTGTTGCGCAGTTCTTC
d_call: .; j_call: TRBJ2-2; clone_size: few; v_call: TRBV2; cdr3_aa: CASSGRAQGTGELFF; cdr3_nt: TGTGCCAGCAGTGGACGGGCCCAGGGGACCGGGGAGCTGTTTTTT
d_call: TRBD1; j_call: TRBJ2-6; clone_size: .; v_call: TRBV19; cdr3_aa: CASSLQGAGSGANVLTF; cdr3_nt: TGTGCCAGTAGTTTGCAGGGGGCAGGGAGTGGGGCCAACGTCCTGACTTTC
d_call: TRBD2; j_call: TRBJ2-1; clone_size: .; v_call: TRBV19; cdr3_aa: CASTDLAGYNEQFF; cdr3_nt: TGTGCCAGTACGGATTTAGCGGGATACAATGAGCAGTTCTTC
d_call: .; j_call: TRBJ2-7; clone_size: few; v_call: TRBV5-1; cdr3_aa: CASSLDALTYEQYF; cdr3_nt: TGCGCCAGCAGCTTAGACGCACTAACCTACGAGCAGTACTTC
d_call: .; j_call: TRBJ1-2; clone_size: .; v_call: TRBV20-1; cdr3_aa: CSAGGQPSYTF; cdr3_nt: TGCAGTGCCGGGGGGCAGCCGAGCTACACCTTC
d_call: .; j_call: TRBJ1-2; clone_size: once; v_call: TRBV10-1; cdr3_aa: CASICRQQGGYTF; cdr3_nt: TGCGCCAGCATTTGCCGACAACAAGGAGGCTACACCTTC
d_call: .; j_call: TRBJ2-3; clone_size: .; v_call: TRBV7-2; cdr3_aa: CASSQVSTDTQYF; cdr3_nt: TGTGCCAGCAGCCAGGTTAGCACAGATACGCAGTATTTT
d_call: TRBD2; j_call: TRBJ2-7; clone_size: .; v_call: TRBV5-1; cdr3_aa: CASSPLAGNDYEQYF; cdr3_nt: TGCGCCAGCAGCCCCTTAGCGGGGAACGACTACGAGCAGTACTTC
d_call: .; j_call: TRBJ2-2; clone_size: few; v_call: TRBV28; cdr3_aa: CASSSVNTGELFF; cdr3_nt: TGTGCCAGCAGTTCTGTGAACACCGGGGAGCTGTTTTTT
d_call: .; j_call: TRBJ1-4; clone_size: .; v_call: TRBV6-5; cdr3_aa: CASRQNEKLFF; cdr3_nt: TGTGCCAGCAGGCAGAATGAAAAACTGTTTTTT
d_call: .; j_call: TRBJ1-1; clone_size: .; v_call: TRBV28; cdr3_aa: CASSLLSRVSHGTEAFF; cdr3_nt: TGTGCCAGCAGTTTATTAAGTCGGGTCTCGCATGGGACTGAAGCTTTCTTT
d_call: TRBD2; j_call: TRBJ2-1; clone_size: .; v_call: TRBV18; cdr3_aa: CASSQSAGAGYNEQFF; cdr3_nt: TGTGCCAGCTCTCAATCAGCGGGAGCGGGCTACAATGAGCAGTTCTTC
d_call: .; j_call: TRBJ2-1; clone_size: .; v_call: TRBV5-1; cdr3_aa: CASSWGEGSEQFF; cdr3_nt: TGCGCCAGCAGCTGGGGAGAGGGCTCTGAGCAGTTCTTC
d_call: TRBD2; j_call: TRBJ2-1; clone_size: .; v_call: TRBV9; cdr3_aa: CASSERGDRRRDEQFF; cdr3_nt: TGTGCCAGCAGCGAACGGGGGGACCGACGGCGCGATGAGCAGTTCTTC
d_call: TRBD1; j_call: TRBJ2-7; clone_size: .; v_call: TRBV30; cdr3_aa: CAWSWTGGSRHF; cdr3_nt: TGTGCCTGGAGCTGGACAGGGGGATCCCGGCACTTC
d_call: .; j_call: TRBJ2-3; clone_size: .; v_call: TRBV7-2; cdr3_aa: CASSSLGVRDTQYF; cdr3_nt: TGTGCCAGCAGCTCTCTAGGGGTGCGCGATACGCAGTATTTT
d_call: .; j_call: TRBJ2-2; clone_size: .; v_call: TRBV6-4; cdr3_aa: CASGRGDTGELFF; cdr3_nt: TGTGCCAGCGGCCGAGGAGACACCGGGGAGCTGTTTTTT
d_call: .; j_call: TRBJ2-2; clone_size: few; v_call: TRBV11-2; cdr3_aa: CASSPRISANTGELFF; cdr3_nt: TGTGCCAGCAGCCCCAGAATAAGCGCGAACACCGGGGAGCTGTTTTTT
d_call: .; j_call: TRBJ2-2; clone_size: .; v_call: TRBV5-5; cdr3_aa: CATQRTVGSGELFF; cdr3_nt: TGTGCCACGCAGCGGACCGTGGGGTCCGGGGAGCTGTTTTTT
d_call: .; j_call: TRBJ1-1; clone_size: .; v_call: TRBV29-1; cdr3_aa: CSVERGRSTEAFF; cdr3_nt: TGCAGCGTTGAAAGGGGTCGCTCCACTGAAGCTTTCTTT
d_call: .; j_call: TRBJ2-7; clone_size: .; v_call: TRBV5-4; cdr3_aa: CASSSGETYEQYF; cdr3_nt: TGTGCCAGCAGCTCCGGGGAAACCTACGAGCAGTACTTC
d_call: .; j_call: TRBJ1-2; clone_size: .; v_call: TRBV7-2; cdr3_aa: CASAQGRYGYTF; cdr3_nt: TGTGCCAGCGCCCAGGGTCGATATGGCTACACCTTC
d_call: TRBD2; j_call: TRBJ2-4; clone_size: .; v_call: TRBV5-6; cdr3_aa: CASSLMLLAGALNIQYF; cdr3_nt: TGTGCCAGCAGCTTGATGTTACTAGCGGGGGCCTTAAACATTCAGTACTTC
d_call: TRBD1; j_call: TRBJ1-2; clone_size: .; v_call: TRBV7-9; cdr3_aa: CASSLAGQGKGYTF; cdr3_nt: TGTGCCAGCAGCTTAGCGGGACAGGGTAAAGGCTACACCTTC
d_call: TRBD1; j_call: TRBJ2-2; clone_size: .; v_call: TRBV5-1; cdr3_aa: CASSALTGGTGELFF; cdr3_nt: TGCGCCAGCAGCGCACTGACAGGGGGCACCGGGGAGCTGTTTTTT
d_call: .; j_call: TRBJ1-1; clone_size: .; v_call: TRBV29-1; cdr3_aa: CSVKLQGLTEAFF; cdr3_nt: TGCAGCGTTAAACTCCAGGGGTTGACTGAAGCTTTCTTT
d_call: .; j_call: TRBJ2-6; clone_size: .; v_call: TRBV29-1; cdr3_aa: CSVANGSRDSGANVLTF; cdr3_nt: TGCAGCGTTGCGAATGGTAGCAGGGACTCTGGGGCCAACGTCCTGACTTTC
d_call: TRBD1; j_call: TRBJ1-1; clone_size: .; v_call: TRBV30; cdr3_aa: CAWSQDRGTEAFF; cdr3_nt: TGTGCCTGGAGTCAAGACAGGGGGACTGAAGCTTTCTTT
d_call: TRBD2; j_call: TRBJ2-1; clone_size: .; v_call: TRBV6-2/TRBV6-3; cdr3_aa: CASSYSSSGRDYNEQFF; cdr3_nt: TGTGCCAGCAGTTACTCGTCTAGCGGGAGGGATTACAATGAGCAGTTCTTC
d_call: .; j_call: TRBJ2-7; clone_size: .; v_call: TRBV5-4; cdr3_aa: CASSLLGGVTYEQYF; cdr3_nt: TGTGCCAGCAGCTTGTTAGGGGGGGTTACCTACGAGCAGTACTTC
d_call: .; j_call: TRBJ2-7; clone_size: .; v_call: TRBV7-9; cdr3_aa: CASSSRTVRYEQYF; cdr3_nt: TGTGCCAGCAGCTCACGAACTGTACGCTACGAGCAGTACTTC
d_call: .; j_call: TRBJ2-7; clone_size: once; v_call: TRBV6-1; cdr3_aa: CASSEAHSYEQYF; cdr3_nt: TGTGCCAGCAGTGAAGCTCACAGCTACGAGCAGTACTTC
d_call: .; j_call: TRBJ1-3; clone_size: .; v_call: TRBV7-2; cdr3_aa: CASSLLGSTTGNTIYF; cdr3_nt: TGTGCCAGCAGCTTATTGGGCAGTACGACTGGAAACACCATATATTTT
d_call: .; j_call: TRBJ2-2; clone_size: .; v_call: TRBV7-2; cdr3_aa: CASSLRVGDTGELFF; cdr3_nt: TGTGCCAGCAGCTTACGGGTAGGGGACACCGGGGAGCTGTTTTTT
d_call: .; j_call: TRBJ1-4; clone_size: .; v_call: TRBV7-2; cdr3_aa: CASSLQSATNEKLFF; cdr3_nt: TGTGCCAGCAGCTTACAATCGGCAACTAATGAAAAACTGTTTTTT
d_call: TRBD1; j_call: TRBJ1-6; clone_size: .; v_call: TRBV24-1; cdr3_aa: CATSDGTGGYNSPLHF; cdr3_nt: TGTGCCACCAGTGATGGGACAGGGGGCTATAATTCACCCCTCCACTTT
d_call: .; j_call: TRBJ1-1; clone_size: few; v_call: TRBV11-2; cdr3_aa: CASSLERYTEAFF; cdr3_nt: TGTGCCAGCAGCTTAGAGAGGTACACTGAAGCTTTCTTT
d_call: .; j_call: TRBJ1-5; clone_size: .; v_call: TRBV5-5; cdr3_aa: CASSPTGQRGYQPQHF; cdr3_nt: TGTGCCAGCAGCCCCACCGGACAGAGAGGGTATCAGCCCCAGCATTTT
d_call: TRBD1; j_call: TRBJ2-7; clone_size: few; v_call: TRBV18; cdr3_aa: CASSGQGFDEQYF; cdr3_nt: TGTGCCAGCTCGGGACAGGGCTTCGACGAGCAGTACTTC
d_call: .; j_call: TRBJ1-2; clone_size: .; v_call: TRBV30; cdr3_aa: CAWSVRGNGGYTF; cdr3_nt: TGTGCCTGGAGTGTACGTGGTAACGGTGGCTACACCTTC
d_call: TRBD2; j_call: TRBJ2-3; clone_size: .; v_call: TRBV10-3; cdr3_aa: CAISKLAISTDTQYF; cdr3_nt: TGTGCCATCAGTAAACTAGCGATAAGCACAGATACGCAGTATTTT
d_call: .; j_call: TRBJ2-2; clone_size: .; v_call: TRBV29-1; cdr3_aa: CSVLSSNTGELFF; cdr3_nt: TGCAGCGTTCTCAGTTCGAACACCGGGGAGCTGTTTTTT
d_call: TRBD2; j_call: TRBJ2-2; clone_size: .; v_call: TRBV7-9; cdr3_aa: CASSTGTSGSLAGELFF; cdr3_nt: TGTGCCAGCAGCACTGGGACTAGCGGGAGTCTAGCTGGGGAGCTGTTTTTT
d_call: TRBD1; j_call: TRBJ2-7; clone_size: .; v_call: TRBV12-3/TRBV12-4; cdr3_aa: CASSLGTGSEQYF; cdr3_nt: TGTGCCAGCAGTTTAGGGACAGGGTCCGAGCAGTACTTC
d_call: .; j_call: TRBJ2-4; clone_size: once; v_call: TRBV29-1; cdr3_aa: CSGGGLDGGDIQYF; cdr3_nt: TGCAGCGGTGGAGGGCTGGATGGCGGGGACATTCAGTACTTC
d_call: TRBD2; j_call: TRBJ2-1; clone_size: .; v_call: TRBV19; cdr3_aa: CASSREGPGLAAYNEQFF; cdr3_nt: TGTGCCAGTAGTCGCGAGGGACCGGGACTAGCGGCCTACAATGAGCAGTTCTTC
d_call: .; j_call: TRBJ1-4; clone_size: .; v_call: TRBV28; cdr3_aa: CASSLMTGSNEKLFF; cdr3_nt: TGTGCCAGCAGTTTGATGACAGGCTCTAATGAAAAACTGTTTTTT
d_call: .; j_call: TRBJ2-7; clone_size: .; v_call: TRBV7-8; cdr3_aa: CASSLRLGDISYEQYF; cdr3_nt: TGTGCCAGCAGCTTACGTCTAGGGGACATATCCTACGAGCAGTACTTC